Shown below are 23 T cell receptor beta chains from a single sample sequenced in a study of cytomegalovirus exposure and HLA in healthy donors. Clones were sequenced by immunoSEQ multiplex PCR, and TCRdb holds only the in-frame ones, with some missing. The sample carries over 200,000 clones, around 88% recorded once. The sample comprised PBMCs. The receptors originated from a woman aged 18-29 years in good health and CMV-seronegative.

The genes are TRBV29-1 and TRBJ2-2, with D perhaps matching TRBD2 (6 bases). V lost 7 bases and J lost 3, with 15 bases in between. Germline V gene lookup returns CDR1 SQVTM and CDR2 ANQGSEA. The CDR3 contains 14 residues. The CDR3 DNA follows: TGCAGCGCCAAGCGTGGGGAGGACACCGGGGAGCTGTTTTTT. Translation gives CSAKRGEDTGELFF.

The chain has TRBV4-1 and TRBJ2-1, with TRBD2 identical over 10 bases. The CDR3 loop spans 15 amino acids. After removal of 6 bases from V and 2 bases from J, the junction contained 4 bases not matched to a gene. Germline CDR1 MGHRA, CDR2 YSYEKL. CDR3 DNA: TGCGCCAGCAGGGACGGACTAGCGGCCTACAATGAGCAGTTCTTC. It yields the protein CASRDGLAAYNEQFF.

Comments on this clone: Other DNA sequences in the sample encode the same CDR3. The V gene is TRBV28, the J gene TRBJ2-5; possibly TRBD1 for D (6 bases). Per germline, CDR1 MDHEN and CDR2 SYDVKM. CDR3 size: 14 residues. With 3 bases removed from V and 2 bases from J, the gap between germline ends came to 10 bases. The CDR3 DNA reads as TGTGCCAGCAGTTTGGGTGGACAGCAAGAGACCCAGTACTTC. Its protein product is CASSLGGQQETQYF.

The chain's CDR3 is CASSEIGGLQPQHF. The CDR3 region has the DNA TGTGCCAGCAGTGAAATCGGGGGGCTTCAGCCCCAGCATTTT. The chain combines TRBV6-1 with TRBJ1-5; D might be TRBD1 (6 bases). Germline assignment: CDR1 MNHNS and CDR2 SASEGT. CDR3 length: 14 amino acids. The V end was cut by 2 bases, the J end by 6 bases, with 11 bases between.

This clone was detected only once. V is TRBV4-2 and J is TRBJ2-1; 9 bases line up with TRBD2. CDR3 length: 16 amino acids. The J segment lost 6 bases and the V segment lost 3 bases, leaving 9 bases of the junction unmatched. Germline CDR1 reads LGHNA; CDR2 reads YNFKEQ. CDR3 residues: CASSHPGLARFNEQFF. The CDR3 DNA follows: TGTGCCAGCAGCCACCCCGGACTAGCGAGGTTCAATGAGCAGTTCTTC.

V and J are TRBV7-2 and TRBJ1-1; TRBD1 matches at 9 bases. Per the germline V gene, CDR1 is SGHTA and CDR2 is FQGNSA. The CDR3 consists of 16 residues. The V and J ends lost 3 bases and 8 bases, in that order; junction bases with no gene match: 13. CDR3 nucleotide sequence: TGTGCCAGCAGCTTTTTGTCCGGGACAGGGCAGTGGGAAGCTTTCTTT. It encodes CASSFLSGTGQWEAFF.

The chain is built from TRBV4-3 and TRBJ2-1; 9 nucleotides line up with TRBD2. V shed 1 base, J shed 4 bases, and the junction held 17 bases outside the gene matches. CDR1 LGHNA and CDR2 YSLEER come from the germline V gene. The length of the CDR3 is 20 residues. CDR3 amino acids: CASSQGRERGAGGGYNEQFF. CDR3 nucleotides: TGCGCCAGCAGCCAAGGCAGGGAGCGGGGGGCAGGGGGTGGGTACAATGAGCAGTTCTTC.

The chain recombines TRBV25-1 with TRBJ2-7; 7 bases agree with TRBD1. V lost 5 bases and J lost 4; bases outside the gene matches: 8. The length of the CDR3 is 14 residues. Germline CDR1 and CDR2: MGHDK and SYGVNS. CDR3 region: CASSWTGDSYEQYF. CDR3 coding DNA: TGTGCCAGCAGTTGGACAGGAGACTCTTACGAGCAGTACTTC.

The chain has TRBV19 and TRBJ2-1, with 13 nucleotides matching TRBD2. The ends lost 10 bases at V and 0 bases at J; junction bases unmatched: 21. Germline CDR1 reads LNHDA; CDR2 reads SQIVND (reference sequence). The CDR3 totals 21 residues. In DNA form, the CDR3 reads TGTGCCACTACCTCGCGACGCACCGGGACTAGCGGGGATAGCTCCTACAATGAGCAGTTCTTC. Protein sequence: CATTSRRTGTSGDSSYNEQFF.

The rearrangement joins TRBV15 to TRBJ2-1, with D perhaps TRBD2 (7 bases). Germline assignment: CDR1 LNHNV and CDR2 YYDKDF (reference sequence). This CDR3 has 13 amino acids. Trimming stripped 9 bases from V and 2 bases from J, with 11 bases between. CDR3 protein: CATLGGPYNEQFF. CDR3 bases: TGTGCCACGCTGGGGGGGCCCTACAATGAGCAGTTCTTC.

CDR3 residues: CASSQDPGNLYEQYF. The CDR3 DNA reads as TGTGCCAGCAGCCAAGACCCAGGGAACCTCTACGAGCAGTACTTC. The J gene is TRBJ2-7, the V gene TRBV14; D possibly corresponds to TRBD1 (5 bases). Trimming removed 0 bases from V and 3 bases from J, with 12 bases in between. CDR1 is SGHDN, CDR2 FVKESK, per germline. The CDR3 length is 15 residues.

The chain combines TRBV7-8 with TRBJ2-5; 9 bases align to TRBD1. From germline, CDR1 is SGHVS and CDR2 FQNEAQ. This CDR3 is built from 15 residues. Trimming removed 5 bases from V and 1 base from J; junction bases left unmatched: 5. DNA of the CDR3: TGTGCCAGCAGCCGCAGGACAGGGGCCCAAGAGACCCAGTACTTC. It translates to CASSRRTGAQETQYF.

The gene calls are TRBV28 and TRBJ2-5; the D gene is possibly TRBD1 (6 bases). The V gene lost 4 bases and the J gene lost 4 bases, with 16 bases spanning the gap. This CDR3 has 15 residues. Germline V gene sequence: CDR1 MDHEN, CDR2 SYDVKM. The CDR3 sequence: CASSSTHRVGETQYF. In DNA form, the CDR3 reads TGTGCCAGCAGTTCGACTCACAGGGTCGGAGAGACCCAGTACTTC.

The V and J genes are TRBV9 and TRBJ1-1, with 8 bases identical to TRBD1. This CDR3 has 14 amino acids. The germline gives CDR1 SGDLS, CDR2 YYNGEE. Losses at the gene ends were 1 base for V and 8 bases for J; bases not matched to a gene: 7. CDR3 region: CASSVTWTGPEAFF. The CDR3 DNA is TGTGCCAGCAGCGTAACTTGGACAGGGCCCGAAGCTTTCTTT.

Here the CDR3 reads CASSQGKGVSYEQYF. Written as DNA, the CDR3 is TGTGCCAGCAGCCAGGGGAAGGGGGTCTCCTACGAGCAGTACTTC. The chain couples TRBV14 to TRBJ2-7, with D possibly matching TRBD1 (6 bases). The CDR3 spans 15 residues. With 3 bases removed from V and 0 bases from J, the gap between germline ends came to 12 bases. Germline V lookup: CDR1 SGHDN, CDR2 FVKESK.

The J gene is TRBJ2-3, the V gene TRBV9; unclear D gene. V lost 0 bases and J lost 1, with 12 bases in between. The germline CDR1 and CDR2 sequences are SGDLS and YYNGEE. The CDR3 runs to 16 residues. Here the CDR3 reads CASSVEGAFGTDTQYF. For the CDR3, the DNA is TGTGCCAGCAGCGTAGAAGGAGCCTTTGGCACAGATACGCAGTATTTT.

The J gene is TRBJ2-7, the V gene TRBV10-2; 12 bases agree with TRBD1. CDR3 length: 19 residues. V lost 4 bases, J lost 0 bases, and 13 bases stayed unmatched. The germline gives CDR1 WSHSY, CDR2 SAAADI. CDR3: CASSGSGTGGAKGSYEQYF. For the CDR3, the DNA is TGCGCCAGCAGTGGGTCGGGGACAGGGGGCGCAAAGGGCTCCTACGAGCAGTACTTC.

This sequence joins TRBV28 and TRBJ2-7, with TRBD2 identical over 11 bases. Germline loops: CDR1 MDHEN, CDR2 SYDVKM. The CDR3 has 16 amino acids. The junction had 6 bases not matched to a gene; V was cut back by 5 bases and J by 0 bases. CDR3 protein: CASSPTGTSGSYEQYF. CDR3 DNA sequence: TGTGCCAGCAGTCCAACAGGGACTAGCGGCTCCTACGAGCAGTACTTC.

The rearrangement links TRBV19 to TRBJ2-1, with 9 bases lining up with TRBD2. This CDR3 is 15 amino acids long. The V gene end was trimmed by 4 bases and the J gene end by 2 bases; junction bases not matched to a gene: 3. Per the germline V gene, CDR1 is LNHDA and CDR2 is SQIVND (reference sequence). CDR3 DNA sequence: TGTGCCAGTAGTAGAGCGGGAGGCGCCTACAATGAGCAGTTCTTC. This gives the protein CASSRAGGAYNEQFF.

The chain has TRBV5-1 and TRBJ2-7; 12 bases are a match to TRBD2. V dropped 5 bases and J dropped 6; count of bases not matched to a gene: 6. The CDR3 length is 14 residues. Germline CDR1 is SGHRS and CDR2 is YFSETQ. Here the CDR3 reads CASSQTSGRGEQYF. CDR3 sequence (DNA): TGCGCCAGCAGTCAGACTAGCGGGAGAGGCGAGCAGTACTTC.

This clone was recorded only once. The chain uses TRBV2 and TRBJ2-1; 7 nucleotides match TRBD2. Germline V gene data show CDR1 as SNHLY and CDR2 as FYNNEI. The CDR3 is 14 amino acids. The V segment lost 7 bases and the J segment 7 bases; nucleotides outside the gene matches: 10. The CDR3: CASIPPVGGNEQFF. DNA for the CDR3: TGTGCCAGCATCCCCCCTGTGGGAGGGAATGAGCAGTTCTTC.

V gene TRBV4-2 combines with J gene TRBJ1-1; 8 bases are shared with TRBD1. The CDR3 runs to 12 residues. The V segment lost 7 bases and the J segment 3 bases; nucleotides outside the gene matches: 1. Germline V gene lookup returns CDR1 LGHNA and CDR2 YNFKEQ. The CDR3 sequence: CASKGQDTEAFF. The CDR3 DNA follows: TGTGCCAGCAAGGGACAGGACACTGAAGCTTTCTTT.

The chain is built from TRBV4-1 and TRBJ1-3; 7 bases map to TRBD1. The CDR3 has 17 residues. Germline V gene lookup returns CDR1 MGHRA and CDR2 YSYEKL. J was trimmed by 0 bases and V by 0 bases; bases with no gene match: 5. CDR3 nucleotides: TGCGCCAGCAGCCAAGAAGGGACAGCCCGCTCTGGAAACACCATATATTTT. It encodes CASSQEGTARSGNTIYF.